This T cell receptor beta chain comes out of a study of T cell changes during pregnancy in multiple sclerosis. CDR1 and CDR2 (germline): SNHLY, FYNNEI. Losses at the gene ends were 2 bases for V and 8 bases for J; bases not matched to a gene: 8. CDR3 length: 14 residues. The data were produced by immunoSEQ multiplex PCR, yet TCRdb's version contains in-frame clones alone and is incomplete. The table has approximately 130,000 clones, about 95% seen once; the top ten hold approximately 0.45%. The sequenced sample was peripheral blood, obtained after pregnancy. This TCR was recovered from a female donor with multiple sclerosis, enrolled in a pregnancy study. J is TRBJ1-2 and V is TRBV2, with 7 bases fitting TRBD1. The CDR3 coding sequence is TGTGCCAGCAGTGAAATTGGGACAGCTAGAGGCTACACCTTC. Translating gives CASSEIGTARGYTF.